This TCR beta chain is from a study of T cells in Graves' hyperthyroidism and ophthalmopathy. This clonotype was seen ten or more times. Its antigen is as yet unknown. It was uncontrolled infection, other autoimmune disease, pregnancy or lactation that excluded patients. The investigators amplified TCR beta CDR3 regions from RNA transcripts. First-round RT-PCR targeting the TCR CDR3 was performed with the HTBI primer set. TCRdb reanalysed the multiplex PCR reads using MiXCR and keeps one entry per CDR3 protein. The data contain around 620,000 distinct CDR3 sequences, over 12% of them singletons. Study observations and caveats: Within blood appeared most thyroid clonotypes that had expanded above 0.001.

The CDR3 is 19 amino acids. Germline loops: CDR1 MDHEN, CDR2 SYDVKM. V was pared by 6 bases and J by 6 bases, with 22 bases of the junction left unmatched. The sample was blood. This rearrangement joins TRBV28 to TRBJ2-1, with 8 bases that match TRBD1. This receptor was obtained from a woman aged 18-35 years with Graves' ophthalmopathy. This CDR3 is CASSSRTHFSGGLRNEQFF. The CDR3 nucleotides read TGTGCCAGCAGCAGCCGGACCCATTTCTCAGGGGGCTTGCGCAATGAGCAGTTCTTC. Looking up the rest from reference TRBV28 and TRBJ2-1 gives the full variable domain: DVKVTQSSRYLVKRTGEKVFLECVQDMDHENMFWYRQDPGLGLRLIYFSYDVKMKEKGDIPEGYSVSREKKERFSLILESASTNQTSMYLCASSSRTHFSGGLRNEQFFGPGTRLTVL.